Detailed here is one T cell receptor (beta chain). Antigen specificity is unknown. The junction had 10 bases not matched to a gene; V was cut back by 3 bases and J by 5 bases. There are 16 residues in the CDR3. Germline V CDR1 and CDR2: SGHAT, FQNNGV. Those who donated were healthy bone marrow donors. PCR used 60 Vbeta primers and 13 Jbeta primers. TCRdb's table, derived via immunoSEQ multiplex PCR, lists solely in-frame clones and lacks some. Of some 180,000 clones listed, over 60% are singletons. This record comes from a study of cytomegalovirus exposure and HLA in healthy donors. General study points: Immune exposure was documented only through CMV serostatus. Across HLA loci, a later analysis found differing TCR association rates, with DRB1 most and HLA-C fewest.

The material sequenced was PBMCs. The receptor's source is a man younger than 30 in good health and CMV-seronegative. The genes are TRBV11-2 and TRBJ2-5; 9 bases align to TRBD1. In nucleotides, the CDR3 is TGTGCCAGCAGCTTGAACAGGGGGCTTTTGATGGAGACCCAGTACTTC. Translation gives CASSLNRGLLMETQYF.